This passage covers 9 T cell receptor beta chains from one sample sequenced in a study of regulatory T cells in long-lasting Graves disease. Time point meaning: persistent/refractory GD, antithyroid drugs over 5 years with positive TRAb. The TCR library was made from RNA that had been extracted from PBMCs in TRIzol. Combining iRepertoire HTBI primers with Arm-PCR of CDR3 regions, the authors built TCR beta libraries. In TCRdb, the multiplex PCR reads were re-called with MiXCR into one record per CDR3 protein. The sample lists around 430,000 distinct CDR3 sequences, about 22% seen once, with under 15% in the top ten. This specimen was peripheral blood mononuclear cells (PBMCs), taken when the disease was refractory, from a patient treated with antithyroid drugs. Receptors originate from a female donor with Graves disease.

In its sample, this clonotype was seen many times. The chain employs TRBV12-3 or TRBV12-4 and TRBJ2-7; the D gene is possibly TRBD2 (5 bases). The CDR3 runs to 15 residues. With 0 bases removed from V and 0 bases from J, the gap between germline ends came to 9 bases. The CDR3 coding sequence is TGTGCCAGCAGTTTAGCGGGAGTACTCTCCTACGAGCAGTACTTC. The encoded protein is CASSLAGVLSYEQYF.

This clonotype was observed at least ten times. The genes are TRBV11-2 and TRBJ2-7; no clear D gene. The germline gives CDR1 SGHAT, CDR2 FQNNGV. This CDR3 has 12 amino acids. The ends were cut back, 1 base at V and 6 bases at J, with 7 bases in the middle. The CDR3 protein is CASSLGGSEQYF. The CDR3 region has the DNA TGTGCCAGCAGCTTAGGGGGTAGCGAGCAGTACTTC.

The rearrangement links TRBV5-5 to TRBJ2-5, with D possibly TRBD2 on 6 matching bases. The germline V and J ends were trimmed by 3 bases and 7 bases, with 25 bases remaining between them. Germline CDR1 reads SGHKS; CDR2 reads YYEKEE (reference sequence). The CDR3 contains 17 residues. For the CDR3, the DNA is TGTGCCAGCAGCTCCCTGCTACCGGGAGTTCGTCGGGGGACCCAGTACTTC. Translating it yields CASSSLLPGVRRGTQYF.

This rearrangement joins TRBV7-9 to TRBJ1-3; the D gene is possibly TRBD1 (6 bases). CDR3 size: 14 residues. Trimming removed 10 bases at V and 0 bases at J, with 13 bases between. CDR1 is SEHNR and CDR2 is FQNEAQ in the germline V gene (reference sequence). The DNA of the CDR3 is TGTGCCACTCGGGACACGAGCTCTGGAAACACCATATATTTT. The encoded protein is CATRDTSSGNTIYF.

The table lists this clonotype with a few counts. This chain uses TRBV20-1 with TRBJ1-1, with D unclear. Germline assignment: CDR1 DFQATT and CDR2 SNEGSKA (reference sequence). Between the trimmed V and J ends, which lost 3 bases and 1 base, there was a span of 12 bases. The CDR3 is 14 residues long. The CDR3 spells CSASVGWGNTEAFF. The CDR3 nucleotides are TGCAGTGCTAGTGTTGGCTGGGGGAACACTGAAGCTTTCTTT.

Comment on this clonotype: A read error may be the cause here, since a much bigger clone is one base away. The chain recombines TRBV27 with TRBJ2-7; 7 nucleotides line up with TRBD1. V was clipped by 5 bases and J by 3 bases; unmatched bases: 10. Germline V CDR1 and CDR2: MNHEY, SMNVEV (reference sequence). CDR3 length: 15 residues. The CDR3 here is CASSLTTGAGYEQYF. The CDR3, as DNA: TGTGCCAGCAGTCTAACCACAGGGGCCGGCTACGAGCAGTACTTC.

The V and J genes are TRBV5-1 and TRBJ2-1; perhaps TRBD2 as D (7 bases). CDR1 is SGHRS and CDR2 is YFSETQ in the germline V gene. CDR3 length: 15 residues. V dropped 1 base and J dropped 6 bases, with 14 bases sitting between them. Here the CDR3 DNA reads TGCGCCAGCAGCTTGAGGGGGGGCGCAGGCAATGAGCAGTTCTTC. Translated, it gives CASSLRGGAGNEQFF.

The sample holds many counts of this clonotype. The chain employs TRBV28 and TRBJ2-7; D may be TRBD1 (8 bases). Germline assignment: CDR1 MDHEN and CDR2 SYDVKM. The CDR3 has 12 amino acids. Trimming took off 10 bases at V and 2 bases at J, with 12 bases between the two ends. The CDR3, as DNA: TGTGCCATACAGGGGGGGACCTACGAGCAGTACTTC. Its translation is CAIQGGTYEQYF.

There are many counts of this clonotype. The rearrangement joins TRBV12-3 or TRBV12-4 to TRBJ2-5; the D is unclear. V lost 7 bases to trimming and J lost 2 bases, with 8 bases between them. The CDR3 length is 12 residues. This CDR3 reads CASTYGQETQYF. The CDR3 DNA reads TGTGCCAGCACCTACGGGCAAGAGACCCAGTACTTC.